The sequence of this T cell receptor beta chain was determined in a study of OX40 agonist ivuxolimab in advanced cancers. Looking at the study overall: Dose-escalation cases comprised hepatocellular carcinoma, melanoma, renal cell or head and neck cancer. Whole-study findings and limits: Expansion of clones was among the lowest in partial responders at 0.1-3.0 mg/kg.

CDR1 and CDR2 from the germline V gene are SGHRS and YFSETQ. Trimming took 3 bases from V and 2 from J; bases not matched to a gene: 7. This CDR3 contains 15 residues. The table came from immunoSEQ multiplex PCR; TCRdb's copy has only in-frame clones and leaves some out. The sample includes approximately 86,000 clones, 92% of them seen just once. For this clone: Its antigen remains unidentified.

Exclusion of a patient followed from autoimmune disease history or systemic immunosuppression. Source: CD4+ or CD8+ T cells sorted from blood, taken in a trial of the OX40 agonist ivuxolimab. The rearrangement uses TRBV5-1 and TRBJ2-5; TRBD1 aligns across 7 bases. The sequence was collected from an adult with an advanced solid tumor such as melanoma, head and neck, liver or kidney cancer. Here the CDR3 reads CASSSQTGSQETQYF. CDR3 coding DNA: TGCGCCAGCAGCTCCCAGACAGGGTCTCAAGAGACCCAGTACTTC.